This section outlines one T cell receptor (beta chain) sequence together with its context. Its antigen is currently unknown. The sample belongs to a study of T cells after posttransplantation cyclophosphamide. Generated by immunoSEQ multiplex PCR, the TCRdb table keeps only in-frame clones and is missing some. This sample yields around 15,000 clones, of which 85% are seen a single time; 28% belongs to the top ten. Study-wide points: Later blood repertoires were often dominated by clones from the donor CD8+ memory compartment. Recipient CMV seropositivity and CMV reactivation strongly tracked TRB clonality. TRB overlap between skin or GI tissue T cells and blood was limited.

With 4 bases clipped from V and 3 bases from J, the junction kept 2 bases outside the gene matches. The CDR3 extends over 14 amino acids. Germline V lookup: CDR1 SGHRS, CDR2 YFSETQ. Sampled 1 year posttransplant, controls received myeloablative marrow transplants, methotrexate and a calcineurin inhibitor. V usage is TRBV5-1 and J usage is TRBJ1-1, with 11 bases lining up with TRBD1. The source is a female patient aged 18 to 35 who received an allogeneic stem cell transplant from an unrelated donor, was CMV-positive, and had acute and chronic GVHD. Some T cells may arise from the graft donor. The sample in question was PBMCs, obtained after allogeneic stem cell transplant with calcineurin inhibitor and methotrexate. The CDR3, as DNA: TGCGCCAGCAGCATGGACAGGGGGCACACTGAAGCTTTCTTT. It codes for CASSMDRGHTEAFF.